The source of this T cell receptor (beta chain) is a study of blood T cell repertoires in COVID-19. V shed 4 bases and J shed 4 bases, with 17 bases lying between them. Germline V CDR1 and CDR2: SGHDT, YYEEEE. The CDR3 is made up of 15 amino acids. Recruitment covered some 25 US areas and drew participants whose ages spanned about 18 to 90 years. Allocation to cohorts depended on clinical history reported by the participants. Two negative PCRs, clearance, or symptom resolution characterized the recovered Cohort 3 donors. Original data processing: Amplified reference gene primers provided the basis for estimating nucleated cell counts. Only in-frame clones appear in the TCRdb table, and some are missing; sequencing was by immunoSEQ multiplex PCR. V, J and clone size derive from that table, while D and trimming were established from the DNA sequence. The repertoire holds 250,000 or so clones, with 86% as singletons.

This chain links TRBV5-6 with TRBJ1-1; possible D gene TRBD1, 6 bases. The sequence came from a woman in her 50s who had recovered from COVID-19. The sequenced sample was PBMCs or T cells enriched from blood (not recorded which). The CDR3 protein is CASSPTGKGGTEAFF. The CDR3, as DNA: TGTGCCAGCAGCCCGACGGGGAAAGGGGGCACTGAAGCTTTCTTT.